This T cell receptor (beta chain) was recorded in a study of low-dose radiotherapy and immunotherapy resistance in tumors. Primers used for first-strand cDNA, a TRAV- and TRBV-specific set, covered both alpha and beta chains. For amplifying TCRs, the PCR ran for around 20 cycles with Phusion, which was used together with a constant-region primer and the adapter on the V primers. TCRdb re-analysed the reads in MiXCR, keeping a single row per CDR3 protein. The repertoire includes 65,000 to 95,000 distinct CDR3 sequences, around 18% of them detected once, and approximately 6% sits in the top ten. This clonotype was counted many times. This CDR3 region has 18 residues. The germline V gene encodes CDR1 SGHRS and CDR2 YFSETQ. J lost 6 bases, V lost 4 bases, and 20 bases had no gene match. Sample time point: before trial treatment.

Sequenced material: PBMCs, taken before treatment. The chain employs TRBV5-1 and TRBJ2-3, with 7 bases lining up with TRBD1. The receptor was isolated from a male donor with prostate cancer. The CDR3 coding sequence is TGCGCCAGCAGCCAAAGGTTTTTAGGGGGCAGTCTTGCGGATACGCAGTATTTT. Translated, it gives CASSQRFLGGSLADTQYF. The full variable domain, completed using reference TRBV5-1 and TRBJ2-3, is KAGVTQTPRYLIKTRGQQVTLSCSPISGHRSVSWYQQTPGQGLQFLFEYFSETQRNKGNFPGRFSGRQFSNSRSEMNVSTLELGDSALYLCASSQRFLGGSLADTQYFGPGTRLTVL.